This TCR beta chain was sequenced in a study of OX40 agonist ivuxolimab in advanced cancers. Sequencing was performed with immunoSEQ multiplex PCR; in TCRdb, only in-frame clones are kept and a portion is missing. Of over 5,000 clones listed, roughly 80% were seen once; the top ten hold just under 25%. The TCR comes from an adult with an advanced solid tumor such as melanoma, head and neck, liver or kidney cancer. The starting material was CD4+ or CD8+ T cells sorted from blood, obtained in a trial of the OX40 agonist ivuxolimab.

DNA for the CDR3: TGTGCCAGCAGAGCGGGACACATGGCTTATGGCTACACCTTC. It encodes CASRAGHMAYGYTF. This chain links TRBV28 with TRBJ1-2; D is perhaps TRBD1 (6 bases). CDR3 length: 14 amino acids. Germline assignment: CDR1 MDHEN and CDR2 SYDVKM. Trimming took 6 bases from V and 5 from J, leaving 16 bases between them.